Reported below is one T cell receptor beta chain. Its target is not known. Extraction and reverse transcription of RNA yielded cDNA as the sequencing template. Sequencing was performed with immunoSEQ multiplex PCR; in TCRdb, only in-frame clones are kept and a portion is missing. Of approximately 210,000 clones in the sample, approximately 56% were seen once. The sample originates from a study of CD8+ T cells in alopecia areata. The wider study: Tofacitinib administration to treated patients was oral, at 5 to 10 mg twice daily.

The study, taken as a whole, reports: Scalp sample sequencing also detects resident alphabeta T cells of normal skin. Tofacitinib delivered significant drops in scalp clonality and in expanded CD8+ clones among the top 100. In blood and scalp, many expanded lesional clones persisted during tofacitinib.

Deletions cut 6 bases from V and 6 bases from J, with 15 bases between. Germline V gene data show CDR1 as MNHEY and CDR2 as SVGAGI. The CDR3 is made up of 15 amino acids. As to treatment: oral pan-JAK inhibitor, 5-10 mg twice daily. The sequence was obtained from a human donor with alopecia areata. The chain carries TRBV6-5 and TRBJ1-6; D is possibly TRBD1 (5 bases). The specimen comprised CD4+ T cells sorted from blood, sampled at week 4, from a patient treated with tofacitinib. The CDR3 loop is CASRTDTVPNSPLHF. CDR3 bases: TGTGCCAGCAGGACGGACACCGTCCCTAATTCACCCCTCCACTTT.